Here is one TCR beta chain with its context. In germline, CDR1 is MGHRA, CDR2 YSYEKL. Trimming removed 3 bases from V and 2 bases from J, with 15 bases in between. This CDR3 spans 16 amino acids. The sample comes from a study of response to subunit inactivated influenza vaccine. From the RT-PCR reads, TCRdb called clonotypes with MiXCR, one entry per CDR3 protein. Of roughly 670,000 distinct CDR3 sequences listed, 14% were seen once; the top ten hold 7.5% to 9%. The source was PBMCs from blood, collected about 14 days before vaccination. The source of this sequence is a man aged 45-65 years who received an inactivated influenza vaccine. This chain links TRBV4-1 with TRBJ2-3; D may be TRBD2 (6 bases). The CDR3 nucleotides read TGCGCCAGCAGCCAGTACCGGGACTCCTACACAGATACGCAGTATTTT. Amino acid sequence: CASSQYRDSYTDTQYF.